This T cell receptor beta chain stems from a study of sequential checkpoint blockade in melanoma. Overall study findings and caveats: T-cell fraction and clonality followed PD-L1 and CD8+ counts, not mutational load.

As for treatment: randomized to nivolumab then ipilimumab (arm A) or the reverse (arm B). As to this clone: Antigen specificity is unknown.

With 6 bases removed from V and 3 bases from J, the gap between germline ends came to 17 bases. This CDR3 spans 15 amino acids. The germline gives CDR1 MNHGY, CDR2 SAAAGT. Method: immunoSEQ multiplex PCR; TCRdb's copy keeps in-frame clones and lacks some. The sample lists roughly 720 clones; less than 25% were seen once. This receptor was taken from a human donor with melanoma. The source material was tumor tissue (inferred from file names), sampled from a patient given nivolumab and ipilimumab in sequence. The V call is TRBV6-8, the J call TRBJ1-2; possibly TRBD1 for D (5 bases). The CDR3 DNA reads as TGTGCCAGCAGAGGCGAGGGTCAGGGACACTATGGCTACACCTTC. It yields the protein CASRGEGQGHYGYTF.